This T cell receptor (beta chain) was profiled in a study of cytomegalovirus exposure and HLA in healthy donors. The CDR3 is 15 residues long. Germline CDR1 reads SGHRS; CDR2 reads YFSETQ. V lost 1 base to trimming and J lost 3 bases; unmatched junction nucleotides: 6. Measured with immunoSEQ multiplex PCR; TCRdb has only the in-frame clones, and not every one. This table has about 150,000 clones, 80% to 90% appearing once. The source of this sequence is a young woman in good health and CMV-seropositive. Sequenced sample: PBMCs. The chain joins TRBV5-1 to TRBJ1-2, with TRBD1 identical over 7 bases. The CDR3 loop reads CASSLSTGEDYGYTF. DNA for the CDR3: TGCGCCAGCAGCTTGTCCACAGGGGAGGACTATGGCTACACCTTC.